This passage covers 4 T cell receptor beta chains from one sample sequenced in a study of T cell responses to AZD1222 COVID-19 vaccine. Repertoires were generated with immunoSEQ multiplex PCR, while TCRdb's copy carries only in-frame clones and drops some. The sample has about 150,000 clones, around 90% seen once. This specimen was peripheral blood, taken on day 0 of AZD1222 vaccination. These receptors all stem from an adult in good health.

This clone was picked up one time. The genes are TRBV6-2 or TRBV6-3 and TRBJ2-5; 7 bases map to TRBD2. The ends lost 7 bases at V and 6 bases at J; junction bases unmatched: 23. Germline-derived CDR1 and CDR2 are MNHEY and SVGEGT. CDR3 size: 18 residues. The CDR3 DNA reads as TGTGCCAGCACTTATAGTAGAGATGCGGGGGACGATCCCAAGACCCAGTACTTC. Protein product: CASTYSRDAGDDPKTQYF.

Turning to this clone: Its ends do not fully match the called genes, so a read error is possible. J is TRBJ1-4 and V is TRBV7-7, with D perhaps matching TRBD1 (6 bases). CDR3 length equals 20 residues. Germline V gene sequence: CDR1 SSHAT, CDR2 FNYEAQ (reference sequence). The CDR3: CASSLVYPDRPAATNEKLFF. Here the CDR3 DNA reads TGTGCTAGCAGCTTAGTTTATCCGGACAGACCAGCTGCAACTAATGAAAAACTGTTTTTT.

V usage is TRBV11-2 and J usage is TRBJ1-4; TRBD1 might be the D (5 bases). The CDR3 length is 15 residues. CDR1 and CDR2 from the germline V gene are SGHAT and FQNNGV. V lost 2 bases and J lost 0, with 7 bases in between. CDR3 loop: CASSLSTATNEKLFF. The CDR3 DNA reads TGTGCCAGCAGCTTATCGACAGCAACTAATGAAAAACTGTTTTTT.

The rearrangement links TRBV7-9 to TRBJ1-1, with 8 bases lining up with TRBD1. J lost 7 bases, V lost 5 bases, and 9 bases had no gene match. The CDR3 sequence is 14 residues long. The germline V gene encodes CDR1 SEHNR and CDR2 FQNEAQ (reference sequence). The CDR3 spells CASSPDGTGGEAFF. The CDR3 nucleotides are TGTGCCAGCAGCCCCGACGGGACAGGAGGTGAAGCTTTCTTT.